Detailed here is one T cell receptor beta chain. It has no known antigen specificity. No base quality values were provided; no much bigger clone lies one nucleotide off. Another Seattle source contributed samples from volunteer blood donors who had recovered from COVID-19. Each collaborating institution followed its own protocols to collect whole blood in K2EDTA tubes. For TCRbeta analysis, collaborators shipped samples as frozen whole blood, isolated PBMCs, or DNA extracted from either of those sample types. The record originates from a study of blood T cell repertoires in COVID-19 (dated by TCRdb to 2018 to 2020). A note on the overall study: Collaborator samples came from the United States, Italy and Spain and covered acute and convalescent phases of COVID-19. The material from the prospective study consisted of cDNA or gDNA derived from T cells, B-cell-depleted T cells, or PBMCs. The dataset comprised deeply sampled blood TCRbeta repertoires from subjects exposed to, actively infected with, or recovered from COVID-19. A freely available public database, intended as a resource for researchers studying the immune response to SARS-CoV-2, is where the repertoires were released. Samples were obtained from the ongoing ImmuneRACE study (first 160 participants) and from over 1,000 subjects provided by 6 global collaborators. Nearly every sample came with metadata listing a de-identified subject ID, COVID-19 status, age in years and sex. Where available, HLA class I and class II types were obtained from metadata supplied by the sample provider rather than from assay-based typing. Study-wide conclusions, independent of this receptor: How much clinical and demographic metadata was included differed by source and by participant, and the metadata was provided uncurated.

TCRbeta CDR3 regions were amplified from genomic DNA by means of the immunoSEQ Assay, a bias-controlled multiplex PCR. For the original study's pipeline: The number of nucleated cells in each sample was estimated from the amplification of reference gene primers within the assay. To quantify the absolute abundance of each unique TCRbeta CDR3 rearrangement, sequence reads were collapsed and filtered. For each sample, productive Simpson clonality was calculated by taking the square root of Simpson's diversity index across productive rearrangements. TCRdb took this table from immuneACCESS and kept in-frame rearrangements with V and J called. Such tables lack part of the clones; where checked against another copy, unresolved V genes explain under half of the gap, and the rest is unexplained. The D gene and trimming were derived from the DNA, and the V and J assignments and clone size from that table. The table for this sample lists about 160,000 clones; around 85% of them were counted only once. Jointly, the top ten make up roughly 1.3% of the sample.

The CDR3 has 17 amino acids, counting the end cysteine and phenylalanine. Only the CDR3 part of the read is kept: 51 bases, read in frame from the first base. Per the germline V gene, LGHNA is the CDR1 and YNFKEQ is the CDR2. Germline trimming amounts to 0 bases on V and 5 bases on J, with 6 as the count of junction bases outside the gene matches. This receptor was taken from a man aged 55-75 years who had recovered from COVID-19. Sequenced material: peripheral blood. The sequence joins TRBV4-2 to TRBJ2-1; TRBD1 agrees with 11 junctional bases. The DNA is as follows: TGTGCCAGCAGCCAAGAAGGTTGGGACAGGGGGGACAATGAGCAGTTCTTC. Translated, it reads CASSQEGWDRGDNEQFF.